This TCR beta chain was profiled in a study of cytomegalovirus exposure and HLA in healthy donors. Of note for this clone: What it binds is unknown.

General study results and limits: Some segments of the V type, notably TRBV6-2 and TRBV6-3, were excluded as indistinguishable. Altogether, 150 to 200 TCR beta chains were recorded as cytomegalovirus-associated. The majority of CMV-associated TCR beta chains were reported as apparently HLA-restricted in a later analysis.

It was with 60 Vbeta and 13 Jbeta primers that the PCR ran. Data came from immunoSEQ multiplex PCR; TCRdb stores just in-frame clones and leaves some out. This sample has over 100,000 clones, with about 76% found just once. CDR3 length: 13 amino acids. Germline CDR1 is SGHNT and CDR2 is YYREEE (reference sequence). Trimming shortened V by 2 bases and J by 4 bases, and 9 bases separated the two germline ends. The receptor was derived from a woman aged 25 to 39 in good health and CMV-seronegative. The rearrangement joins TRBV5-4 to TRBJ1-2; D remains unclear. Source material: PBMCs. The CDR3 spells CASSFRGFYGYTF. CDR3 coding DNA: TGTGCCAGCAGCTTCCGAGGTTTCTATGGCTACACCTTC.